Described below is a single TCR beta chain sequence and its context. The antigen is undetermined. Specified treatment: oral pan-JAK inhibitor, 5-10 mg twice daily. The data stem from a study of CD8+ T cells in alopecia areata. Looking at the study overall: Tofacitinib dosing lasted 6 to 18 months, which was then followed by 6 months off drug.

RNA was extracted and reverse transcribed into cDNA as the sequencing template. Here immunoSEQ multiplex PCR was the method, and the copy in TCRdb shows in-frame clones only, minus some. The data show fewer than 250,000 clones, 50% to 70% seen once. The study, taken as a whole, reports: Many expanded lesional clones persisted in scalp and blood during tofacitinib.

Trimming removed 5 bases at V and 4 bases at J, with 13 bases between. Germline values: CDR1 MNHEY, CDR2 SMNVEV (reference sequence). The CDR3 has 14 amino acids. The receptor's source is a human donor with alopecia areata. The sequenced sample was CD4+ T cells sorted from blood, obtained around week 50, from a patient treated with tofacitinib. This chain links TRBV27 with TRBJ2-3; D may be TRBD1 (6 bases). The CDR3 DNA is TGTGCCAGCAGTAGGGTAGCAGGGGCAGATACGCAGTATTTT. Translation gives CASSRVAGADTQYF.